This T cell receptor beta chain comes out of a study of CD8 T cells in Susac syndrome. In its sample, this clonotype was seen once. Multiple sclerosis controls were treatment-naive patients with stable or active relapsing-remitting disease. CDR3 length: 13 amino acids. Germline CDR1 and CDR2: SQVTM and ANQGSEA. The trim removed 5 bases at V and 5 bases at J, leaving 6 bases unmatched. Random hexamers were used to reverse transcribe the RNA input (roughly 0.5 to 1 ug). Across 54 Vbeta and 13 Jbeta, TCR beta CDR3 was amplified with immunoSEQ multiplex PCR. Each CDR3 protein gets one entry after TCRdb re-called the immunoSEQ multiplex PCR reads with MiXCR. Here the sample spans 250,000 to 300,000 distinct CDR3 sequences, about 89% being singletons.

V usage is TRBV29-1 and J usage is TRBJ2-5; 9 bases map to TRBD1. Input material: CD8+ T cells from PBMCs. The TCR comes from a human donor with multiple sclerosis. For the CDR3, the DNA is TGCAGCGTTCGGACAGGGGTTCAGGAGACCCAGTACTTC. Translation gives CSVRTGVQETQYF.